Presented here are 7 T cell receptor beta chains from one specimen sequenced in a study. One entry per CDR3 protein results from TCRdb running MiXCR on the 5' RACE reads. This sample yields approximately 60,000 distinct CDR3 sequences, of which 28% are seen a single time; approximately 3.3% belongs to the top ten. The sequenced sample consisted of tumor-infiltrating memory CD4+ T cells sorted from the breast tumor. The subset is: memory CD4+ T cells, CD4+CD45RO+CD25-. The receptors here all came from a female donor with breast cancer.

The table lists this clonotype with a few counts. The chain is built from TRBV6-6 and TRBJ2-1; a weak D match, TRBD2 (6 bases). CDR1 MNHNY and CDR2 SVGAGI come from the germline V gene (reference sequence). The CDR3 has 15 residues. V was cut by 8 bases and J by 0 bases, with 14 bases left in between. The CDR3 spells CASARDGSSYNEQFF. The CDR3 DNA sequence: TGTGCCAGCGCGCGGGACGGGAGCTCCTACAATGAGCAGTTCTTC.

This chain uses TRBV5-1 with TRBJ2-2; unclear D gene. Trimming removed 0 bases at V and 6 bases at J, with 6 bases between. The germline CDR1 and CDR2 sequences are SGHRS and YFSETQ. CDR3 length equals 13 residues. DNA of the CDR3: TGCGCCAGCAGCTTGGTGTACGCCGGGGAGCTGTTTTTT. As protein: CASSLVYAGELFF. The full variable domain, with the rest looked up from reference TRBV5-1 and TRBJ2-2, is KAGVTQTPRYLIKTRGQQVTLSCSPISGHRSVSWYQQTPGQGLQFLFEYFSETQRNKGNFPGRFSGRQFSNSRSEMNVSTLELGDSALYLCASSLVYAGELFFGEGSRLTVL.

Notes on this clonotype: A single base separates this from a much larger clone, so it may be a read error. Here the CDR3 DNA reads TGTGCCACCCGTACAGGGGAGAGGGCAGATACGCAGTATTTT. It encodes CATRTGERADTQYF. J is TRBJ2-3 and V is TRBV6-5; TRBD1 agrees at 7 bases. V was pared by 10 bases and J by 4 bases, with 11 bases of the junction left unmatched. Germline-derived CDR1 and CDR2 are MNHEY and SVGAGI. The CDR3 sequence is 14 residues long.

The J gene is TRBJ1-1, the V gene TRBV9; TRBD1 matches at 9 bases. Germline V gene lookup returns CDR1 SGDLS and CDR2 YYNGEE. This CDR3 region has 14 residues. V shed 3 bases, J shed 4 bases, and the junction held 4 bases outside the gene matches. CDR3 coding DNA: TGTGCCAGCAGCGCGGGACAGGGTGTCACTGAAGCTTTCTTT. Protein: CASSAGQGVTEAFF.

The V call is TRBV7-9, the J call TRBJ2-5; 7 nucleotides agree with TRBD2. After removal of 6 bases from V and 5 bases from J, the junction contained 12 bases not matched to a gene. The CDR3 covers 15 residues. Germline V gene data show CDR1 as SEHNR and CDR2 as FQNEAQ (reference sequence). The CDR3 here is CASSLYGGIGETQYF. In DNA, the CDR3 is TGTGCCAGCAGTCTTTACGGGGGGATCGGGGAGACCCAGTACTTC.

This clonotype was counted at least ten times. The chain links TRBV6-5 to TRBJ1-6, with D perhaps matching TRBD1 (6 bases). The germline gives CDR1 MNHEY, CDR2 SVGAGI. The CDR3 is 15 amino acids. V lost 6 bases and J lost 4, with 13 bases in between. The CDR3 DNA is TGTGCCAGCAGGGGCCGGACAGCTTATAATTCACCCCTCCACTTT. Its translation is CASRGRTAYNSPLHF.

This clonotype was observed once. V usage is TRBV5-1 and J usage is TRBJ1-2, with 10 positions matching TRBD1. The CDR3 totals 15 residues. Germline trimming cut 4 bases from V and 6 bases from J; bases unmatched to any gene: 9. Germline V lookup: CDR1 SGHRS, CDR2 YFSETQ. CDR3 loop: CASSVDRGRVDGYTF. The CDR3 nucleotides are TGCGCCAGCAGCGTAGACAGGGGGCGAGTTGATGGCTACACCTTC.